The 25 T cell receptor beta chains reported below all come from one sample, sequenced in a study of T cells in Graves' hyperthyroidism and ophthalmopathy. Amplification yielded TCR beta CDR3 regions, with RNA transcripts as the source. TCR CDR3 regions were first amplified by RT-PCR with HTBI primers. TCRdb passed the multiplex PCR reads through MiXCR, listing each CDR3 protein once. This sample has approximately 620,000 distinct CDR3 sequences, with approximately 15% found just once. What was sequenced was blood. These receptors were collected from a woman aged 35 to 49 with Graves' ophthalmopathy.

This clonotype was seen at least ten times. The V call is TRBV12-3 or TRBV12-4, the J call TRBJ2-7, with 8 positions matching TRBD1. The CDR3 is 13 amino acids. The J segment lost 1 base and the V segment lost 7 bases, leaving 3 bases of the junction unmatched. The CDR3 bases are TGTGCCAGCAAAGGGACAGGTTCCTACGAGCAGTACTTC. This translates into CASKGTGSYEQYF.

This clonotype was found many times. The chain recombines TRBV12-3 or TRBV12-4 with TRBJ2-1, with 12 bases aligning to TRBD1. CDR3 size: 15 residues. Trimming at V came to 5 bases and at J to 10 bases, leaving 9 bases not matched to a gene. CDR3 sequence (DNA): TGTGCCAGCAGTCAGGGACAGGGGGCTGTGTACGAGCAGTTCTTC. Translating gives CASSQGQGAVYEQFF.

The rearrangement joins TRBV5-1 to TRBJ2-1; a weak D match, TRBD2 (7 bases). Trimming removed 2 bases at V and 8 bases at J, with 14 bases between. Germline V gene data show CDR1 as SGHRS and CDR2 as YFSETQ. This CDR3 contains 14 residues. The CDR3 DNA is TGCGCCAGCAGCTTTAGGGGGGGTAACGATGAGCAGTTCTTC. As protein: CASSFRGGNDEQFF.

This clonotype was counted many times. CDR3 region: CASSLRGGGGGWNTEAFF. The CDR3 coding sequence is TGCGCCAGCAGCTTGAGAGGTGGGGGGGGAGGTTGGAACACTGAAGCTTTCTTT. This chain joins TRBV5-1 and TRBJ1-1, with D possibly TRBD1 on 5 matching bases. The CDR3 length is 18 residues. Germline CDR1 reads SGHRS; CDR2 reads YFSETQ. The V and J ends lost 1 base and 1 base respectively, with 20 bases between them.

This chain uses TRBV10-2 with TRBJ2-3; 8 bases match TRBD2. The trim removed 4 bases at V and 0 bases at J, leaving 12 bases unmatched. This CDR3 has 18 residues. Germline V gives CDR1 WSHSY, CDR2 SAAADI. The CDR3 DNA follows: TGCGCCAGCAGTGCGCCAACGCAGGGACTAGTGAGCACAGATACGCAGTATTTT. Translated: CASSAPTQGLVSTDTQYF.

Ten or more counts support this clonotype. CDR3 region: CASGAGQGGGPDTQYF. DNA for the CDR3: TGTGCCAGCGGAGCGGGGCAGGGGGGTGGCCCAGATACGCAGTATTTT. This chain joins TRBV6-1 and TRBJ2-3; D may match TRBD1 or TRBD2 (7 bases each). Germline V gene data show CDR1 as MNHNS and CDR2 as SASEGT. There are 16 residues in the CDR3. V was trimmed by 8 bases and J by 4 bases, leaving 22 bases between them.

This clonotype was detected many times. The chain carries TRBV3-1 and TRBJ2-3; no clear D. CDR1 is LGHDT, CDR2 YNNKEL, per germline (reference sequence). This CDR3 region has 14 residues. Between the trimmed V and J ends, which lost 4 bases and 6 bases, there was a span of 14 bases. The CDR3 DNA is TGTGCCAGCAGCCCGGCCCAATCGAGGGATACGCAGTATTTT. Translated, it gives CASSPAQSRDTQYF.

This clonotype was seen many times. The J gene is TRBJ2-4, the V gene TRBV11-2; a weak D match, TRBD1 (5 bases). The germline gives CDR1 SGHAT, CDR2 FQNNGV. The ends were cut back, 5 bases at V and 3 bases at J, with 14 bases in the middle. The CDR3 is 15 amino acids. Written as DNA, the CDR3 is TGTGCCAGCAGCCCCCCCCGAGACAGCAAAAACATTCAGTACTTC. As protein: CASSPPRDSKNIQYF.

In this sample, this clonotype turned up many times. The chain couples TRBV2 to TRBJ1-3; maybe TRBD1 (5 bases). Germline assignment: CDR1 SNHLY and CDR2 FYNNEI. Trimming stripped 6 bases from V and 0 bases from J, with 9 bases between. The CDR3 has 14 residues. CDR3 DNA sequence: TGTGCCAGCAGGGACGGACACTCTGGAAACACCATATATTTT. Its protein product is CASRDGHSGNTIYF.

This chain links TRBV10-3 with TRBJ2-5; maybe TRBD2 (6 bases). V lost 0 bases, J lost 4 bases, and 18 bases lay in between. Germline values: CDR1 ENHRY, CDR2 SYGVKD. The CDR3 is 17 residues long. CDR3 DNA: TGTGCCATCAGTGAGTCAGTATTCCTGGTGGGGGGAGAGACCCAGTACTTC. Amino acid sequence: CAISESVFLVGGETQYF.

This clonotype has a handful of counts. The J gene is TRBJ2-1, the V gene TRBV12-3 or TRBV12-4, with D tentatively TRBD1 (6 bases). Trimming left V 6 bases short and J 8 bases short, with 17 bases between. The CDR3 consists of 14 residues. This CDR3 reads CASRSNQGFDEQFF. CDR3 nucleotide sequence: TGTGCCAGCAGATCCAATCAGGGGTTCGATGAGCAGTTCTTC.

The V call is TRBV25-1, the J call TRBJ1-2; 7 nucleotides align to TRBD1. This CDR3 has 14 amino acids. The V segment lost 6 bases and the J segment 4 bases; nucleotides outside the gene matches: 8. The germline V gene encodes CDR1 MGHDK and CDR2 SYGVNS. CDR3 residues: CASRPTGNLYGYTF. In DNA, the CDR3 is TGTGCCAGCAGACCGACAGGGAACCTCTATGGCTACACCTTC.

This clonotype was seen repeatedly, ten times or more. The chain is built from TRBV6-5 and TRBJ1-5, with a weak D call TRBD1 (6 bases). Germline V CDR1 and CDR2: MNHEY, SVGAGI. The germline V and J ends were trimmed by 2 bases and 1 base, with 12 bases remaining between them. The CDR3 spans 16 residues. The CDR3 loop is CASSYGQFGSNQPQHF. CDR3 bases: TGTGCCAGCAGTTACGGACAGTTTGGGAGCAATCAGCCCCAGCATTTT.

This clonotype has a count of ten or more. The CDR3, as DNA: TGTGCCAGCAGCGCTCCTGGACTCTACACTGAAGCTTTCTTT. Its translation is CASSAPGLYTEAFF. The V and J genes are TRBV7-2 and TRBJ1-1; D unclear. Germline V gene data show CDR1 as SGHTA and CDR2 as FQGNSA. The CDR3 contains 14 residues. Trimming pared 5 bases from V and 3 bases from J, leaving 13 bases between.

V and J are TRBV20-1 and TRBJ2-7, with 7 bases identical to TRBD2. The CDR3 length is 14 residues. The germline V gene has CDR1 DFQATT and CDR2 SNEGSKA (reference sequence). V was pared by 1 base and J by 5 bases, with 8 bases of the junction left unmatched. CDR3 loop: CSARVGGSVDEQYF. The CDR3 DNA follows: TGCAGTGCTAGAGTGGGCGGGAGTGTCGACGAGCAGTACTTC.

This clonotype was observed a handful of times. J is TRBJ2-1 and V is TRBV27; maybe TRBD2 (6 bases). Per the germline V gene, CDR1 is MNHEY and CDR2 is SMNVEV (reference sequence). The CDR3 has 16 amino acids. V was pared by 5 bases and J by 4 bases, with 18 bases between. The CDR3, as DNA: TGTGCCAGCAGTCAAGGCGGGGATCACGTTTACAATGAGCAGTTCTTC. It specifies CASSQGGDHVYNEQFF.

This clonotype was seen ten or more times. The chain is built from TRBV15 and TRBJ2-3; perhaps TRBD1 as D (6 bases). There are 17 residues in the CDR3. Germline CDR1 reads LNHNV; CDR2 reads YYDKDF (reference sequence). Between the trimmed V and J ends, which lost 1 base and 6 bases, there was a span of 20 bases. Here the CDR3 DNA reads TGTGCCACCAGCAGAGCTGGGAATGGACAGCCAGGGGATACGCAGTATTTT. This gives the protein CATSRAGNGQPGDTQYF.

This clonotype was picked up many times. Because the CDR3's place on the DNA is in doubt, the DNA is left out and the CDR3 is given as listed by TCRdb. The chain's CDR3 is CASSLGILAQHF. The V call is TRBV28, the J call TRBJ1-5. A total of 12 residues make up the CDR3, ends included. Germline CDR1 and CDR2: MDHEN and SYDVKM.

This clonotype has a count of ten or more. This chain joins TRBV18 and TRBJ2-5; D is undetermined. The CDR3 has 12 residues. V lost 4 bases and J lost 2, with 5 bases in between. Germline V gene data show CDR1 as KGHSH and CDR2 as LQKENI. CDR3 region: CASSRSQETQYF. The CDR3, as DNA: TGTGCCAGCTCACGTTCTCAAGAGACCCAGTACTTC.

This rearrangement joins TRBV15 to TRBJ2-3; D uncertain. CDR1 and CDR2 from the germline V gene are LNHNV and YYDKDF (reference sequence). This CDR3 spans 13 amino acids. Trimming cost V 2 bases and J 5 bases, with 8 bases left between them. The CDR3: CATSRLNVDTQYF. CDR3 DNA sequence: TGTGCCACCAGCAGACTCAACGTAGATACGCAGTATTTT.

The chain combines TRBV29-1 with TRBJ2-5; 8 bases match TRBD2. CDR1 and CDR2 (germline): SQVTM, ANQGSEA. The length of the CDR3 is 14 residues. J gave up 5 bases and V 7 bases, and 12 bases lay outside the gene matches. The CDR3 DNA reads TGCAGCGCCGGGGGGGAGTGGGGCACGGAGACCCAGTACTTC. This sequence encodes CSAGGEWGTETQYF.

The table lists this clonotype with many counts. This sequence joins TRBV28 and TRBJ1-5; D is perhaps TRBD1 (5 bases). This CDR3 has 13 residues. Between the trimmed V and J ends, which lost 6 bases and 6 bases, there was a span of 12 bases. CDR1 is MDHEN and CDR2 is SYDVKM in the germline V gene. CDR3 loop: CASSQGGRQPQHF. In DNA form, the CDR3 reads TGTGCCAGCAGCCAGGGAGGGCGTCAGCCCCAGCATTTT.

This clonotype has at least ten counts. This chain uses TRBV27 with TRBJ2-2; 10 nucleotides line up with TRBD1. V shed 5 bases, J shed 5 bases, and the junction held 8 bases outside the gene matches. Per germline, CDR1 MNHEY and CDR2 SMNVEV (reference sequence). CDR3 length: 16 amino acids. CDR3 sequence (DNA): TGTGCCAGCAGTCCTGGGGACAGGGGACGGACCGGGGAGCTGTTTTTT. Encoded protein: CASSPGDRGRTGELFF.

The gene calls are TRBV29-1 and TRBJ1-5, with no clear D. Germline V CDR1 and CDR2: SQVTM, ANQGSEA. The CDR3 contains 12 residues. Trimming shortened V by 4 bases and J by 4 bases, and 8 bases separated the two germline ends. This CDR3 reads CSVGAVNQPQHF. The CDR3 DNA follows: TGCAGCGTTGGGGCAGTTAATCAGCCCCAGCATTTT.

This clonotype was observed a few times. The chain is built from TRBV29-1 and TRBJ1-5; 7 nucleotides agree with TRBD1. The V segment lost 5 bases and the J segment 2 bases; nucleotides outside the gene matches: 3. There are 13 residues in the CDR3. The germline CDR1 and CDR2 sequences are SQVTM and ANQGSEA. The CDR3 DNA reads TGCAGCGTTCGGACAGGAGGCAATCAGCCCCAGCATTTT. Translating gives CSVRTGGNQPQHF.